This TCR beta chain was sequenced in a study of blood T cells in healthy people across ages. With a J-beta primer mix and a sample-barcoded 5' primer, a second PCR ran roughly 6 to 11 cycles. TCRdb reprocessed the 5' RACE reads via MiXCR and lists one record per CDR3 protein. The table lists 790,000 or so distinct CDR3 sequences, around 50% of them singletons. This clonotype showed up just a few times. CDR1 and CDR2 (germline): SGHRS, YFSETQ. The V gene lost 7 bases and the J gene lost 5 bases, with 13 bases spanning the gap. The CDR3 is 12 amino acids. Every participating donor contributed about 10 milliliters of peripheral blood through a draw. Extraction yielded at least 5 micrograms of total RNA per sample.

This chain joins TRBV5-1 and TRBJ2-7; D unresolved. Sequencing input: blood. The source is a man aged 35 to 55 in good health. CDR3 bases: TGCGCCAGCCGACATAGTAGCCACGAGCAGTACTTC. It codes for CASRHSSHEQYF.